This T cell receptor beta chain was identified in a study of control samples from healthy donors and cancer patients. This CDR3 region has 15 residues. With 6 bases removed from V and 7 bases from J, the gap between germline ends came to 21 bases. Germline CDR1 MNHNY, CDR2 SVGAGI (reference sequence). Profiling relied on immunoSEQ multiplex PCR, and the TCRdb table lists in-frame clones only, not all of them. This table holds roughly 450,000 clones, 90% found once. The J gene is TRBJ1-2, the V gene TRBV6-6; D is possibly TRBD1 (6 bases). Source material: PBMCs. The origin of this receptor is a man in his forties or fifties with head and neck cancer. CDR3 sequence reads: CASRPTRQDRSGYTF. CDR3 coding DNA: TGTGCCAGCAGGCCCACTCGACAGGATCGGTCTGGCTACACCTTC.